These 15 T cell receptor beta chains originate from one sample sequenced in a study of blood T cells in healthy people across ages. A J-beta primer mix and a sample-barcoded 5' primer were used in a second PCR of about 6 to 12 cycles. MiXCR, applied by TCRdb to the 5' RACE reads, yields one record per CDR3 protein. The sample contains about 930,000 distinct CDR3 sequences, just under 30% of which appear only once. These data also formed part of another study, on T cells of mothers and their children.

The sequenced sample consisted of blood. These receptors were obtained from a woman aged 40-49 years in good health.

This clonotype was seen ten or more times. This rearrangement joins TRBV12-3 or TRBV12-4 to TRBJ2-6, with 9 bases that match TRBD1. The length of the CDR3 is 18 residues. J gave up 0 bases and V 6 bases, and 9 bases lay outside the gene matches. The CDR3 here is CASRSRQGVFSGANVLTF. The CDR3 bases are TGTGCCAGCAGATCCCGACAGGGGGTCTTCTCTGGGGCCAACGTCCTGACTTTC.

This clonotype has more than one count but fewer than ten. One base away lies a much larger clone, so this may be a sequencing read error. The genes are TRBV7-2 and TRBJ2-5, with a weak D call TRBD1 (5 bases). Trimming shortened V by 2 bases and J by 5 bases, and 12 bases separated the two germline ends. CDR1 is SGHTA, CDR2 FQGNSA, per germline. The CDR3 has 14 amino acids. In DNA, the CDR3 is TGTGCCAGCAGCTTAAGCAGGGCTGGGGAGACCCAGTACTTC. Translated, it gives CASSLSRAGETQYF.

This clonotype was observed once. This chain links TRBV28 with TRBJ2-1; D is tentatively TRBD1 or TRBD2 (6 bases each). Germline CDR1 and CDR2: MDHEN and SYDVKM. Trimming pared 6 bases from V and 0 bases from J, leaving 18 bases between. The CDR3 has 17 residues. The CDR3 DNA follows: TGTGCCAGCAGACCAGAGGGGGGTAGCCTCTCCTACAATGAGCAGTTCTTC. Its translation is CASRPEGGSLSYNEQFF. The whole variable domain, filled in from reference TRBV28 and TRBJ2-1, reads DVKVTQSSRYLVKRTGEKVFLECVQDMDHENMFWYRQDPGLGLRLIYFSYDVKMKEKGDIPEGYSVSREKKERFSLILESASTNQTSMYLCASRPEGGSLSYNEQFFGPGTRLTVL.

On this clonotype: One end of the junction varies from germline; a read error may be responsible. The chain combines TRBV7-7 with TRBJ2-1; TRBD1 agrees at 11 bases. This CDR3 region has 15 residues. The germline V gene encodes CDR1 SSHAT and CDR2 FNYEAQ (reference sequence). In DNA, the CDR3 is TGTGCTAGCAGCCGCGGGACAGGGGGTTTTAATGAGCAGTTCTTC. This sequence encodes CASSRGTGGFNEQFF.

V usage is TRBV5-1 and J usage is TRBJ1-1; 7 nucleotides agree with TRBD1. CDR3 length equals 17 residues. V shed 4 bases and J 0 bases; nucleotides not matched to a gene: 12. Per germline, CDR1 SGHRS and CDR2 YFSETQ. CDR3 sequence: CASSPRQGGWMNTEAFF. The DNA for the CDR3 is TGCGCCAGCAGCCCCAGACAGGGAGGGTGGATGAACACTGAAGCTTTCTTT.

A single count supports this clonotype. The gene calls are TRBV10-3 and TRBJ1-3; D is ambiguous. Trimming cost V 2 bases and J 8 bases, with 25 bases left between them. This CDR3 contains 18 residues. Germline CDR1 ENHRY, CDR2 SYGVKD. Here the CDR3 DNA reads TGTGCCATCAGTGAGGGTCAGGACGTAGGTCTGTATGGCTACACCATATATTTT. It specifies CAISEGQDVGLYGYTIYF.

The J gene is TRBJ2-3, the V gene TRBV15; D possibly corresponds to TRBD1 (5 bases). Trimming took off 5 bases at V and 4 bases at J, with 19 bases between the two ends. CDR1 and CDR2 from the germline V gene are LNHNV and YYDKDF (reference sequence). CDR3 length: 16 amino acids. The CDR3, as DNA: TGTGCCACCAGCTTTAGGCGATTAACAGGCCCAGATACGCAGTATTTT. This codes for CATSFRRLTGPDTQYF. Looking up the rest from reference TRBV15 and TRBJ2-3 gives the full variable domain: DAMVIQNPRYQVTQFGKPVTLSCSQTLNHNVMYWYQQKSSQAPKLLFHYYDKDFNNEADTPDNFQSRRPNTSFCFLDIRSPGLGDTAMYLCATSFRRLTGPDTQYFGPGTRLTVL.

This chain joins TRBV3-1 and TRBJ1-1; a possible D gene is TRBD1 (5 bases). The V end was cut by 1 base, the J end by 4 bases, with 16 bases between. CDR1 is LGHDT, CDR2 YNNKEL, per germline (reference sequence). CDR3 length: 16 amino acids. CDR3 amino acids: CASSQGSGGAATEAFF. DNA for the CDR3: TGTGCCAGCAGCCAAGGGAGCGGAGGGGCGGCCACTGAAGCTTTCTTT.

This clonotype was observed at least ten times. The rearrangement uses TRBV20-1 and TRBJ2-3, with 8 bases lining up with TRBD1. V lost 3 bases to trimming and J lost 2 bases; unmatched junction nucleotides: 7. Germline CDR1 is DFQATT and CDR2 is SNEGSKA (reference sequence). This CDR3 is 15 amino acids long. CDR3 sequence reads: CSARGDRSNTDTQYF. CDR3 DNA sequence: TGCAGTGCTAGGGGGGACAGGTCAAACACAGATACGCAGTATTTT.

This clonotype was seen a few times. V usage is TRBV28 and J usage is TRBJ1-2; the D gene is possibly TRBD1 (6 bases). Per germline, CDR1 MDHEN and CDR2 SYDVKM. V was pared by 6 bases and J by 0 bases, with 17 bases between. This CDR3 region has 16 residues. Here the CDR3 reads CASRTQPQGPNYGYTF. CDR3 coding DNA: TGTGCCAGCAGAACTCAACCGCAGGGGCCTAACTATGGCTACACCTTC.

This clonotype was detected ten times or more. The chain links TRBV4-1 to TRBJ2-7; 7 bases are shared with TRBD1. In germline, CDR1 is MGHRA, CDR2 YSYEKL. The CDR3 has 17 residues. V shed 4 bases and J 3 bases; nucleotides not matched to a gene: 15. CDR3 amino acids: CASSPNTFRDSFYEQYF. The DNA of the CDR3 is TGCGCCAGCAGCCCGAATACCTTCCGGGACAGCTTCTACGAGCAGTACTTC.

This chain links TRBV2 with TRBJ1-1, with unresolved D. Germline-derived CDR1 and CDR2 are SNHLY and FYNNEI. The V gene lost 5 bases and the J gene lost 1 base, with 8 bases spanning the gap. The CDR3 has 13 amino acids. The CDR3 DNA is TGTGCCAGCAGTCGGGGTCCGAACACTGAAGCTTTCTTT. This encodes CASSRGPNTEAFF.

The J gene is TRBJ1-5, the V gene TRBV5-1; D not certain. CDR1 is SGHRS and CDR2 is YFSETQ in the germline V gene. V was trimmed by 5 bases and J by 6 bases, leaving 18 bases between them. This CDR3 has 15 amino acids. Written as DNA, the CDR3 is TGCGCCAGCAGTCTCGGGCACTCCGAGAGTCAGCCCCAGCATTTT. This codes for CASSLGHSESQPQHF.

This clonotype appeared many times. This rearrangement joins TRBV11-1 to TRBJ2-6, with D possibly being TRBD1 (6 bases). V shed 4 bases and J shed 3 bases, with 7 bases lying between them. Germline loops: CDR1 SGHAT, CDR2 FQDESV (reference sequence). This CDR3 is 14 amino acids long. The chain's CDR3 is CASSSGVGANVLTF. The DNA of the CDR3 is TGTGCCAGCAGCTCAGGGGTTGGGGCCAACGTCCTGACTTTC.

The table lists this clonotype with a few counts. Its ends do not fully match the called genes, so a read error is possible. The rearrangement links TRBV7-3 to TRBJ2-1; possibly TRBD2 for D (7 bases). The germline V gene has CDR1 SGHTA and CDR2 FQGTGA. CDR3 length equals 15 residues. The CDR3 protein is CAGSPWGGLYNEQFF. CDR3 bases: TGTGCCGGCAGCCCTTGGGGGGGGCTCTACAATGAGCAGTTCTTC. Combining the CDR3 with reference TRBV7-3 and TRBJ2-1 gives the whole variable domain GAGVSQTPSNKVTEKGKYVELRCDPISGHTALYWYRQSLGQGPEFLIYFQGTGAADDSGLPNDRFFAVRPEGSVSTLKIQRTERGDSAVYLCAGSPWGGLYNEQFFGPGTRLTVL.